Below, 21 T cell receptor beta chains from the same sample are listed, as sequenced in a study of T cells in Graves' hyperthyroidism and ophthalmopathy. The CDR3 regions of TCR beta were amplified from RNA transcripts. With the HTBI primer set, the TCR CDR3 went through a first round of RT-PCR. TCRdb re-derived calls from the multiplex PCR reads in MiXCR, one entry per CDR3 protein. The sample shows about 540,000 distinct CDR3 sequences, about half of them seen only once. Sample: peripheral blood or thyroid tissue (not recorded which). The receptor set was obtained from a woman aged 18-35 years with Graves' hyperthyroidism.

In nucleotides, the CDR3 is TGTGCCAGCAGTTACTCCCCCTCCCTCACAGATACGCAGTATTTT. It codes for CASSYSPSLTDTQYF. The chain couples TRBV6-2 or TRBV6-3 to TRBJ2-3; D gene unclear. Germline lookup yields CDR1 MNHEY and CDR2 SVGEGT. The CDR3 loop spans 15 amino acids. Trimming removed 0 bases from V and 2 bases from J, with 9 bases in between.

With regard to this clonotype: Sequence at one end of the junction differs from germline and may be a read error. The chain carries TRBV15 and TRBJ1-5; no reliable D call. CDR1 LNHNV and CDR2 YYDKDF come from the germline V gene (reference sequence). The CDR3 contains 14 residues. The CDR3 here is CATSREAVHQPQHF. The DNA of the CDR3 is TGTGCCACCAGCCGAGAGGCAGTACATCAGCCCCAGCATTTT.

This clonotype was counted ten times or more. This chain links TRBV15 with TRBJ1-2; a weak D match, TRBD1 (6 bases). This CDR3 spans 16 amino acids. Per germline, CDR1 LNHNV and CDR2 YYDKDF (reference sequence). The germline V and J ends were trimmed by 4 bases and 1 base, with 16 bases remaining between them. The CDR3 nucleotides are TGTGCCACCAGCACAGAGATCGGGGGCGATAACTATGGCTACACCTTC. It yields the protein CATSTEIGGDNYGYTF. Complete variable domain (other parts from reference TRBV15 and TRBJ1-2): DAMVIQNPRYQVTQFGKPVTLSCSQTLNHNVMYWYQQKSSQAPKLLFHYYDKDFNNEADTPDNFQSRRPNTSFCFLDIRSPGLGDTAMYLCATSTEIGGDNYGYTFGSGTRLTVV.

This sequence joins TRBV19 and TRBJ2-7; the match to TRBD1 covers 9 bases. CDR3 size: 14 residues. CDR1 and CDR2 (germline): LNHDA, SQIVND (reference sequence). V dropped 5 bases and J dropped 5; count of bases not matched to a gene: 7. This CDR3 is CASSSDRGEDEQYF. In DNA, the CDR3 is TGTGCCAGTAGTTCGGACAGGGGTGAGGACGAGCAGTACTTC. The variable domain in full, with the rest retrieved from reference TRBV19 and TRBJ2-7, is DGGITQSPKYLFRKEGQNVTLSCEQNLNHDAMYWYRQDPGQGLRLIYYSQIVNDFQKGDIAEGYSVSREKKESFPLTVTSAQKNPTAFYLCASSSDRGEDEQYFGPGTRLTVT.

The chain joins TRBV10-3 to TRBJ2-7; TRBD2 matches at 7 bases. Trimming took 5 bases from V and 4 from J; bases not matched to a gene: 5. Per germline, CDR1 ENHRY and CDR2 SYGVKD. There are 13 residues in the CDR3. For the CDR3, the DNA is TGTGCCATCAGTCCGGCGGGAGTATACGAGCAGTACTTC. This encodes CAISPAGVYEQYF.

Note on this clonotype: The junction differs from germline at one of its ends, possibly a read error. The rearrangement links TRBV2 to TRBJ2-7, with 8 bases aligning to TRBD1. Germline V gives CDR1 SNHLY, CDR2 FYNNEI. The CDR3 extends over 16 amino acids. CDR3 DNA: TGTGCCAGCAGCCAATTCAGGGGGCAGGGGACCTACGAGCGGTACTTC. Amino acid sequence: CASSQFRGQGTYERYF.

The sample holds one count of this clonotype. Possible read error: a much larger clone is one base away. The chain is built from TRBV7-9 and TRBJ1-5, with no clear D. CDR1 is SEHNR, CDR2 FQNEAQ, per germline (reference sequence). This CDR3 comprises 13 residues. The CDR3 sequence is CAGSLIENQPQHF. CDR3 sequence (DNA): TGTGCCGGCAGCTTAATAGAAAATCAGCCCCAGCATTTT.

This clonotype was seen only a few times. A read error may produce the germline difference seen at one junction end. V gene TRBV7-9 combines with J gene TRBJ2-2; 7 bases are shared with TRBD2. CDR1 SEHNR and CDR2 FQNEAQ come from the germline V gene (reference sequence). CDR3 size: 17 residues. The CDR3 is CASSLGVRDYNTGELFF. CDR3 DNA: TGCGCCAGCAGCTTGGGCGTCCGGGACTATAACACCGGGGAGCTGTTTTTT.

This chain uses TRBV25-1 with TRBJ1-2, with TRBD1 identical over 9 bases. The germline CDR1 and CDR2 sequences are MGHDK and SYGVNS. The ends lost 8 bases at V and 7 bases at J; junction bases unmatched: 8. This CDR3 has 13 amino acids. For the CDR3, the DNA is TGTGCCAGCTCCCCGACAGGGGGAATTGGCTACACCTTC. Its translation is CASSPTGGIGYTF.

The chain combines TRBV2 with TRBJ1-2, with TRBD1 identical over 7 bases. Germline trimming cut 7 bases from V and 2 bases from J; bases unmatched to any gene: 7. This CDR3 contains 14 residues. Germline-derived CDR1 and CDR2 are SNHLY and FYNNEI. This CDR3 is CASTRQGLNYGYTF. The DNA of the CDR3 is TGTGCCAGCACCAGACAGGGTCTCAACTATGGCTACACCTTC.

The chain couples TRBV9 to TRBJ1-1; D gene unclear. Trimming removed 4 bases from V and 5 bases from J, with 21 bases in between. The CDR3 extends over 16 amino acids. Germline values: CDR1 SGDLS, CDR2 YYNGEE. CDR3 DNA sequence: TGTGCCAGCAGCTTAGACTCCCCAATCCGGGGTACTGAAGCTTTCTTT. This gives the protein CASSLDSPIRGTEAFF.

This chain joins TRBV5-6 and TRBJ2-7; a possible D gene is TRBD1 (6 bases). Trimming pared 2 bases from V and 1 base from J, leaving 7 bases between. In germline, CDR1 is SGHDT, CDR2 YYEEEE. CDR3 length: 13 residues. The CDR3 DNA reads TGTGCCAGCAGCTTTGGGACATCCTACGAGCAGTACTTC. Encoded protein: CASSFGTSYEQYF.

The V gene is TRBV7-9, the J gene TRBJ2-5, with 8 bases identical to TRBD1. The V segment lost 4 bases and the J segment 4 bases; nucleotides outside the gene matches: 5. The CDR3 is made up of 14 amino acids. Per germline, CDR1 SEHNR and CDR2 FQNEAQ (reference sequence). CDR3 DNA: TGTGCCAGCAGCTCAGGGACAGGTTTAGAGACCCAGTACTTC. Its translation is CASSSGTGLETQYF.

DNA for the CDR3: TGTGCCAGCAGCTCTGGCTGGGACAGTGGGAACTATGGCTACACCTTC. Amino acids: CASSSGWDSGNYGYTF. This chain connects TRBV7-8 to TRBJ1-2; 7 positions agree with TRBD1. The CDR3 has 16 residues. Germline CDR1 SGHVS, CDR2 FQNEAQ. J was trimmed by 2 bases and V by 4 bases; bases with no gene match: 10.

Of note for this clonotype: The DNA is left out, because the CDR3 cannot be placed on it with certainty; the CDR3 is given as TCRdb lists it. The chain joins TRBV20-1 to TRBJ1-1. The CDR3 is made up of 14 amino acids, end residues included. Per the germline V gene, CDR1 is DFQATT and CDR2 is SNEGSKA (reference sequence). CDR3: CSAPNWGKGTEAFF.

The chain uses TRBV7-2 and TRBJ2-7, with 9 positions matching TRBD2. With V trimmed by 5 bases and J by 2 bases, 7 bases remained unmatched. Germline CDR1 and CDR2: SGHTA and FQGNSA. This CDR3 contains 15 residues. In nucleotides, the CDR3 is TGTGCCAGCAGCGCGGGGACTAGCTCAACCTACGAGCAGTACTTC. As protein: CASSAGTSSTYEQYF.

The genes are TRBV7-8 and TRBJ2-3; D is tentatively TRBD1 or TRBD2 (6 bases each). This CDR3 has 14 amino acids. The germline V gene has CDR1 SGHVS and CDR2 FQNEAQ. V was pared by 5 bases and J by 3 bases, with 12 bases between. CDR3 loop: CASSPGAGTDTQYF. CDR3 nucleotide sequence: TGTGCCAGCAGCCCGGGGGCCGGTACAGATACGCAGTATTTT.

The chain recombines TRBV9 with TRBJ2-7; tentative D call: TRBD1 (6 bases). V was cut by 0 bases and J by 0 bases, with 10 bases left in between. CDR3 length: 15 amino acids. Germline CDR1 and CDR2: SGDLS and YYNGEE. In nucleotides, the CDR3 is TGTGCCAGCAGCGTAGGCACAGGGAACTCCTACGAGCAGTACTTC. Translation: CASSVGTGNSYEQYF.

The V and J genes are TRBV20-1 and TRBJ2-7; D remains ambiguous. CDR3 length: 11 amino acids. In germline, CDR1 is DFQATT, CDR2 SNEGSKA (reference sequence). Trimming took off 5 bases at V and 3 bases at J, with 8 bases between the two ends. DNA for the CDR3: TGCAGTGCTGCTAGTGACTACGAGCAGTACTTC. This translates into CSAASDYEQYF.

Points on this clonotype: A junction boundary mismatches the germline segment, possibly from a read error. CDR3 region: CASSPWDPGNGCTF. CDR3 in DNA: TGCGCCAGCAGCCCCTGGGATCCAGGGAACGGCTGCACCTTC. The rearrangement links TRBV5-1 to TRBJ1-2; weak D call: TRBD1 (5 bases). Per germline, CDR1 SGHRS and CDR2 YFSETQ. The CDR3 has 14 amino acids.

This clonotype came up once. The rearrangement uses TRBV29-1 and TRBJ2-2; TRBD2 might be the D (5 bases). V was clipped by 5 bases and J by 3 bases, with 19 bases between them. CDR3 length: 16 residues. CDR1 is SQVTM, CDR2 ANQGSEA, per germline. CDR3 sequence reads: CSVSSGRGRYTGELFF. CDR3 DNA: TGCAGCGTTAGTTCAGGACGGGGAAGATACACCGGGGAGCTGTTTTTT.